These 28 T cell receptor beta chains came from one sample sequenced in a study of blood T cell repertoires in COVID-19. Some clones are missing from TCRdb's copy, which holds only in-frame ones; the method was immunoSEQ multiplex PCR. Altogether about 250,000 clones are present, approximately 85% being singletons, with the ten largest covering around 4.7%. Specimen: peripheral blood. These receptors all stem from a woman in her sixties or seventies with acute or convalescent COVID-19.

This clone appeared a single time. The rearrangement links TRBV4-1 to TRBJ2-5, with a possible D match to TRBD2 (5 bases). The V gene lost 0 bases and the J gene lost 2 bases, with 16 bases spanning the gap. This CDR3 region has 17 residues. Per the germline V gene, CDR1 is MGHRA and CDR2 is YSYEKL. For the CDR3, the DNA is TGCGCCAGCAGCCAAGACCCCCCTGGGCGGGTACAAGAGACCCAGTACTTC. This sequence encodes CASSQDPPGRVQETQYF.

In this sample, this clone turned up once. This chain joins TRBV20-1 and TRBJ2-7; possible D gene TRBD1, 6 bases. The V gene lost 3 bases and the J gene lost 3 bases, with 15 bases spanning the gap. This CDR3 has 14 amino acids. Per the germline V gene, CDR1 is DFQATT and CDR2 is SNEGSKA (reference sequence). This CDR3 is CSASGDRTIYEQYF. For the CDR3, the DNA is TGCAGTGCTAGTGGAGACAGGACCATCTACGAGCAGTACTTC.

The gene calls are TRBV19 and TRBJ1-1; 7 bases fit TRBD1. The CDR3 is 16 residues long. Unmatched junction bases numbered 17, after V lost 7 bases and J lost 6 bases. Germline V lookup: CDR1 LNHDA, CDR2 SQIVND (reference sequence). Written as DNA, the CDR3 is TGTGCCAGTACCCCCCCTGGGGACAGCCCTGGCGCTGAAGCTTTCTTT. Protein sequence: CASTPPGDSPGAEAFF.

V and J are TRBV3-1 (or the pseudogene TRBV3-2) and TRBJ1-6; D remains ambiguous. This CDR3 contains 13 residues. Trimming cost V 5 bases and J 11 bases, with 13 bases left between them. The germline gives CDR1 LGHDT, CDR2 YNNKEL (reference sequence). The CDR3 DNA reads TGTGCCAGCAGCACTACCGAGTCTGCACCCCTCCACTTT. Protein product: CASSTTESAPLHF.

This sequence joins TRBV28 and TRBJ1-5; 10 bases are a match to TRBD1. The CDR3 length is 15 residues. Trimming cost V 6 bases and J 3 bases; bases outside gene matches: 5. Germline V gene data show CDR1 as MDHEN and CDR2 as SYDVKM. CDR3: CASRRQGAYNQPQHF. DNA for the CDR3: TGTGCCAGCAGACGACAGGGGGCCTACAATCAGCCCCAGCATTTT.

The rearrangement uses TRBV15 and TRBJ2-7; D possibly corresponds to TRBD2 (5 bases). The CDR3 is 14 residues long. Trimming pared 0 bases from V and 7 bases from J, leaving 13 bases between. From germline, CDR1 is LNHNV and CDR2 YYDKDF (reference sequence). CDR3 DNA: TGTGCCACCAGCAGAGATAGGACGGGCGGGGAGCAGTACTTC. Protein sequence: CATSRDRTGGEQYF.

The chain carries TRBV7-8 and TRBJ1-5; no definite D call. CDR1 SGHVS and CDR2 FQNEAQ come from the germline V gene. Trimming took 6 bases from V and 6 from J, leaving 15 bases between them. The CDR3 covers 14 residues. CDR3 nucleotide sequence: TGTGCCAGCAGTTCCGTCGGGGAAGGTCAGCCCCAGCATTTT. Protein sequence: CASSSVGEGQPQHF.

V and J are TRBV4-1 and TRBJ2-5; 7 bases fit TRBD1. Germline CDR1 and CDR2: MGHRA and YSYEKL. This CDR3 is 15 amino acids long. V shed 7 bases, J shed 7 bases, and the junction held 15 bases outside the gene matches. The CDR3: CASTPSDRPLGTQYF. The CDR3, as DNA: TGCGCCAGCACACCCTCGGACAGGCCTTTGGGGACCCAGTACTTC.

Worth noting for this clone: Other DNA sequences in the sample encode the same CDR3. The V and J genes are TRBV5-6 and TRBJ1-1, with D unclear. With 4 bases removed from V and 0 bases from J, the gap between germline ends came to 7 bases. CDR1 and CDR2 (germline): SGHDT, YYEEEE. CDR3 size: 13 residues. CDR3 protein: CASSLTVNTEAFF. The DNA for the CDR3 is TGTGCCAGCAGCCTTACGGTGAACACTGAAGCTTTCTTT.

This chain joins TRBV19 and TRBJ1-2; 9 bases map to TRBD1. Per germline, CDR1 LNHDA and CDR2 SQIVND (reference sequence). With V trimmed by 9 bases and J by 3 bases, 11 bases remained unmatched. The CDR3 is made up of 15 amino acids. The CDR3 loop reads CASQERTGADYGYTF. CDR3 coding DNA: TGTGCCAGCCAAGAGAGGACAGGGGCGGACTATGGCTACACCTTC.

This sequence joins TRBV10-1 and TRBJ1-2; D call uncertain. CDR3 size: 14 residues. The germline V and J ends were trimmed by 6 bases and 3 bases, with 14 bases remaining between them. Germline CDR1 reads WNHNN; CDR2 reads SYGVQD (reference sequence). The CDR3 sequence: CASSPGPGDYGYTF. The CDR3 nucleotides read TGCGCCAGCAGCCCCGGACCCGGGGACTATGGCTACACCTTC.

V usage is TRBV15 and J usage is TRBJ1-6; the D gene is possibly TRBD1 (6 bases). Germline CDR1 reads LNHNV; CDR2 reads YYDKDF (reference sequence). The V gene lost 1 base and the J gene lost 10 bases, with 11 bases spanning the gap. The CDR3 loop spans 14 amino acids. Here the CDR3 DNA reads TGTGCCACCAGCAGAGCCCAGGGGAGATCACCCCTCCACTTT. Translation gives CATSRAQGRSPLHF.

The CDR3 DNA reads TGTGCCAGCAGCCCCTTAGGGTTTAGGGGGCCCCCCTACGAGCAGTACTTC. Its protein product is CASSPLGFRGPPYEQYF. The gene calls are TRBV11-2 and TRBJ2-7, with TRBD1 matching 7 bases. CDR1 SGHAT and CDR2 FQNNGV come from the germline V gene. The CDR3 has 17 amino acids. V dropped 5 bases and J dropped 2; count of bases not matched to a gene: 15.

The J gene is TRBJ2-2, the V gene TRBV7-2; possible D gene TRBD2, 7 bases. The germline V gene has CDR1 SGHTA and CDR2 FQGNSA. V lost 2 bases and J lost 4, with 14 bases in between. This CDR3 region has 16 residues. CDR3: CASSLITGGLTGELFF. CDR3 bases: TGTGCCAGCAGCTTAATAACGGGGGGCCTCACCGGGGAGCTGTTTTTT.

This clone was observed a handful of times. V gene TRBV15 combines with J gene TRBJ1-2, with D possibly being TRBD1 (6 bases). The V end lost 1 base, the J end lost 6 bases, and 15 bases lay between the germline ends. This CDR3 contains 15 residues. From germline, CDR1 is LNHNV and CDR2 YYDKDF (reference sequence). This CDR3 reads CATSRGTGWNDGYTF. CDR3 DNA: TGTGCCACCAGCAGAGGTACAGGGTGGAACGATGGCTACACCTTC. Filled out from reference TRBV15 and TRBJ1-2, the complete variable domain reads DAMVIQNPRYQVTQFGKPVTLSCSQTLNHNVMYWYQQKSSQAPKLLFHYYDKDFNNEADTPDNFQSRRPNTSFCFLDIRSPGLGDTAMYLCATSRGTGWNDGYTFGSGTRLTVV.

The chain carries TRBV19 and TRBJ1-5, with TRBD1 identical over 8 bases. Trimming removed 10 bases from V and 2 bases from J; junction bases left unmatched: 4. The CDR3 runs to 13 residues. Per the germline V gene, CDR1 is LNHDA and CDR2 is SQIVND (reference sequence). The CDR3 region has the DNA TGTGCCACAGGGGGCAGGGGCAATCAGCCCCAGCATTTT. This gives the protein CATGGRGNQPQHF.

The rearrangement links TRBV5-4 to TRBJ1-6; D unclear. V dropped 0 bases and J dropped 6 bases, with 4 bases sitting between them. Germline V gene data show CDR1 as SGHNT and CDR2 as YYREEE (reference sequence). The CDR3 covers 13 residues. The CDR3, as DNA: TGTGCCAGCAGCTTGGACACTAATTCACCCCTCCACTTT. It is translated as CASSLDTNSPLHF.

The V call is TRBV7-2, the J call TRBJ1-5, with a possible D match to TRBD1 (5 bases). With 2 bases removed from V and 6 bases from J, the gap between germline ends came to 14 bases. Germline assignment: CDR1 SGHTA and CDR2 FQGNSA. The CDR3 totals 15 residues. For the CDR3, the DNA is TGTGCCAGCAGCTTACAACAGGCCGCGTTTCAGCCCCAGCATTTT. It yields the protein CASSLQQAAFQPQHF.

About this clone: Other DNA sequences from this sample encode an identical CDR3 as well. The chain carries TRBV9 and TRBJ1-2, with 8 bases fitting TRBD1. Losses at the gene ends were 3 bases for V and 2 bases for J; bases not matched to a gene: 3. Germline CDR1 SGDLS, CDR2 YYNGEE. The CDR3 is 14 residues long. The CDR3 DNA reads as TGTGCCAGCAGCGCCGGACAGGGCAACTATGGCTACACCTTC. It encodes CASSAGQGNYGYTF. Supplemented by reference TRBV9 and TRBJ1-2, the full variable domain reads DSGVTQTPKHLITATGQRVTLRCSPRSGDLSVYWYQQSLDQGLQFLIQYYNGEERAKGNILERFSAQQFPDLHSELNLSSLELGDSALYFCASSAGQGNYGYTFGSGTRLTVV.

The chain joins TRBV19 to TRBJ1-5; D gene uncertain. This CDR3 is 14 amino acids long. Germline CDR1 LNHDA, CDR2 SQIVND (reference sequence). Trimming took off 4 bases at V and 5 bases at J, with 12 bases between the two ends. This chain's CDR3 is CASSKGRRDQPQHF. The CDR3 DNA sequence: TGTGCCAGTAGTAAAGGACGGCGGGATCAGCCCCAGCATTTT.

The rearrangement uses TRBV19 and TRBJ1-1; D remains ambiguous. Germline values: CDR1 LNHDA, CDR2 SQIVND (reference sequence). Trimming stripped 2 bases from V and 8 bases from J, with 12 bases between. The CDR3 length is 13 residues. DNA for the CDR3: TGTGCCAGTAGTATAACTGCAGGTGGAGAAGCTTTCTTT. It yields the protein CASSITAGGEAFF.

V gene TRBV10-2 combines with J gene TRBJ1-4, with a possible D match to TRBD1 (6 bases). Deletions cut 4 bases from V and 8 bases from J, with 14 bases between. Germline values: CDR1 WSHSY, CDR2 SAAADI. This CDR3 comprises 14 residues. CDR3 in amino acids: CASSAVNDREKLFF. The CDR3 DNA is TGCGCCAGCAGTGCAGTTAATGACAGGGAAAAACTGTTTTTT.

The chain links TRBV5-1 to TRBJ1-6; 10 bases agree with TRBD1. The V gene's germline CDR1 is SGHRS and CDR2 YFSETQ. This CDR3 contains 17 residues. V lost 5 bases to trimming and J lost 5 bases; unmatched junction nucleotides: 10. This CDR3 reads CASSRPPGTGDNSPLHF. DNA of the CDR3: TGCGCCAGCAGTCGACCTCCCGGGACAGGGGATAATTCACCCCTCCACTTT.

CDR3 DNA sequence: TGTGCCAGCTCACCCGCAGACAGGGACCAGCCCCAGCATTTT. It specifies CASSPADRDQPQHF. The V and J genes are TRBV18 and TRBJ1-5; 7 bases are shared with TRBD1. The V gene's germline CDR1 is KGHSH and CDR2 LQKENI. Trimming cost V 3 bases and J 7 bases; bases outside gene matches: 6. The CDR3 runs to 14 residues.

The chain has TRBV28 and TRBJ2-7; possible D gene TRBD2, 6 bases. Germline V gene lookup returns CDR1 MDHEN and CDR2 SYDVKM. There are 14 residues in the CDR3. V shed 7 bases and J shed 0 bases, with 13 bases lying between them. The CDR3 DNA sequence: TGTGCCAGCACATCACCGGGACTCTCCTACGAGCAGTACTTC. This translates into CASTSPGLSYEQYF.

The chain has TRBV6-5 and TRBJ2-2; 7 nucleotides align to TRBD2. The CDR3 extends over 14 amino acids. The trim removed 8 bases at V and 2 bases at J, leaving 5 bases unmatched. CDR1 and CDR2 from the germline V gene are MNHEY and SVGAGI. CDR3 sequence (DNA): TGTGCCAGCGGTACGGGGGGAAACACCGGGGAGCTGTTTTTT. Translated: CASGTGGNTGELFF.

This chain joins TRBV3-1 (or the pseudogene TRBV3-2) and TRBJ1-2; 8 bases agree with TRBD1. The V gene end was trimmed by 1 base and the J gene end by 7 bases; junction bases not matched to a gene: 2. Germline CDR1 LGHDT, CDR2 YNNKEL (reference sequence). The CDR3 totals 13 residues. The CDR3 bases are TGTGCCAGCAGCCAAGGAGACAGGGGTGGCTACACCTTC. Amino acids: CASSQGDRGGYTF.

V and J are TRBV10-3 and TRBJ2-2, with 12 bases identical to TRBD2. The ends lost 9 bases at V and 4 bases at J; junction bases unmatched: 3. Germline values: CDR1 ENHRY, CDR2 SYGVKD. This CDR3 region has 14 residues. As DNA, the CDR3 is TGTGCCATGCTGGGACTAGCGGGCACCGGGGAGCTGTTTTTT. Protein: CAMLGLAGTGELFF.